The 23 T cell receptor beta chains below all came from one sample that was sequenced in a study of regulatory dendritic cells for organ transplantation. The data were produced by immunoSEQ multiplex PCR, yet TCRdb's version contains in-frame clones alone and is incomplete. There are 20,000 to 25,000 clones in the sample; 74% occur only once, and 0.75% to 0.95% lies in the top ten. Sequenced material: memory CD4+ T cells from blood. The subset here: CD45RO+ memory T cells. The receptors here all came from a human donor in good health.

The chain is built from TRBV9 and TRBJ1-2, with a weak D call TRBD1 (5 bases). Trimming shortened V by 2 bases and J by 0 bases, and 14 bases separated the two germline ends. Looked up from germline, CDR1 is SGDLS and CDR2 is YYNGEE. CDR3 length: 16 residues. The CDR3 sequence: CASSVGGASANYGYTF. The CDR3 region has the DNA TGTGCCAGCAGCGTGGGGGGAGCCTCGGCTAACTATGGCTACACCTTC. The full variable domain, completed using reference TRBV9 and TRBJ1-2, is DSGVTQTPKHLITATGQRVTLRCSPRSGDLSVYWYQQSLDQGLQFLIQYYNGEERAKGNILERFSAQQFPDLHSELNLSSLELGDSALYFCASSVGGASANYGYTFGSGTRLTVV.

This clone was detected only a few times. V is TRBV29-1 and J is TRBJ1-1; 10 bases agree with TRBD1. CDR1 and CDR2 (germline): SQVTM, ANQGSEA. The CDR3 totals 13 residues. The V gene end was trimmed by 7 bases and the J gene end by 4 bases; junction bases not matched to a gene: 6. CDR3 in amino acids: CSGRQGARTEAFF. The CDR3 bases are TGCAGCGGGAGACAGGGGGCGCGCACTGAAGCTTTCTTT.

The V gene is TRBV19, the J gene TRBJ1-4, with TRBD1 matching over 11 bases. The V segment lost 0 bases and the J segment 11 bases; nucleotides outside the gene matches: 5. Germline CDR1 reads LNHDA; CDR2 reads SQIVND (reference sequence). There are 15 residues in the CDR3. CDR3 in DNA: TGTGCCAGTAGTATAGACGGACAGGGGGCGCGGAAACTGTTTTTT. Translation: CASSIDGQGARKLFF.

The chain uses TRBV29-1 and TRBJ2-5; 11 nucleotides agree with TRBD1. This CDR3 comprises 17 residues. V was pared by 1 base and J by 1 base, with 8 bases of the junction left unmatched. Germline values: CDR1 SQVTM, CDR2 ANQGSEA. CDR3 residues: CSVEVGTGGIAQETQYF. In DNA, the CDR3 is TGCAGCGTTGAAGTAGGGACAGGGGGTATTGCCCAAGAGACCCAGTACTTC.

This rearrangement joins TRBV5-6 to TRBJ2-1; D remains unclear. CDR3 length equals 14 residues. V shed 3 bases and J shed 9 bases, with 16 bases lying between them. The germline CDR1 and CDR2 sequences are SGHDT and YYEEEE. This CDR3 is CASSSRYSGGEQFF. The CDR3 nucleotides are TGTGCCAGCAGCTCCCGCTATAGTGGCGGTGAGCAGTTCTTC.

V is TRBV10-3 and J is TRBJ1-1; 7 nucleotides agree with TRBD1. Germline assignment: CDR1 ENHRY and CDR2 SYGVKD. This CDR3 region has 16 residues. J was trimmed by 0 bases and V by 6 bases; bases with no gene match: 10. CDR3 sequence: CAIREQEQGLNTEAFF. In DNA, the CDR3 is TGTGCCATCAGAGAACAAGAACAGGGGTTGAACACTGAAGCTTTCTTT.

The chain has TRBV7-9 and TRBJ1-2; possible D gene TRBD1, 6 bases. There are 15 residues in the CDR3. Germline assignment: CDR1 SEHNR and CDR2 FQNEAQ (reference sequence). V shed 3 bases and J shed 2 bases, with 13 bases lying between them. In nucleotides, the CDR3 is TGTGCCAGCAGCTTGGCGGACAGACCAAACTATGGCTACACCTTC. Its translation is CASSLADRPNYGYTF.

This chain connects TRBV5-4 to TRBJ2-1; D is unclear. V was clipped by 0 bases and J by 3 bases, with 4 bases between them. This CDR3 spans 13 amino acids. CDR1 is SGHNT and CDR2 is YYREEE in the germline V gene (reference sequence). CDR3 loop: CASSLDSYNEQFF. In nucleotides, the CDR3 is TGTGCCAGCAGCTTGGACAGCTACAATGAGCAGTTCTTC.

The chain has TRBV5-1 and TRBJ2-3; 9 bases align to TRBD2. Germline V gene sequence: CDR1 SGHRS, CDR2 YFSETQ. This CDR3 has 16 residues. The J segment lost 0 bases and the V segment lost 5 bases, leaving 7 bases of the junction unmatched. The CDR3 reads CASRRLAGTSTDTQYF. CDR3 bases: TGCGCCAGCAGAAGGCTAGCGGGGACTAGCACAGATACGCAGTATTTT.

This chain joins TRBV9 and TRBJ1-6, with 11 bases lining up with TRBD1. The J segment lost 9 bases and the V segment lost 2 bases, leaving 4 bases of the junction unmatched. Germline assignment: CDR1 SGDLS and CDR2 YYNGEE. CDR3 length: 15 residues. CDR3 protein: CASSVGTGGFSPLHF. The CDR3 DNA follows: TGTGCCAGCAGCGTCGGGACAGGGGGATTTTCACCCCTCCACTTT. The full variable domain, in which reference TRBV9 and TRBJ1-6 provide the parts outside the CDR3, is DSGVTQTPKHLITATGQRVTLRCSPRSGDLSVYWYQQSLDQGLQFLIQYYNGEERAKGNILERFSAQQFPDLHSELNLSSLELGDSALYFCASSVGTGGFSPLHFGNGTRLTVT.

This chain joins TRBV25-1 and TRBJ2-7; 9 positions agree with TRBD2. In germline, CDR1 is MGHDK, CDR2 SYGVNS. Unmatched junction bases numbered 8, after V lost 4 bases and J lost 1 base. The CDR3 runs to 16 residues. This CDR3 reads CASSAPGAGGSYEQYF. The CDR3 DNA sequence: TGTGCCAGCAGTGCCCCAGGAGCGGGGGGTTCCTACGAGCAGTACTTC.

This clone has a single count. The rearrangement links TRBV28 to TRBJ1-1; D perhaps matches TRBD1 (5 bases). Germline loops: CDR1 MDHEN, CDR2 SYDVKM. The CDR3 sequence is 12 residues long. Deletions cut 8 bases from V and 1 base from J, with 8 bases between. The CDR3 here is CASWGGNTEAFF. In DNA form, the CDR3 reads TGTGCCAGCTGGGGGGGGAACACTGAAGCTTTCTTT.

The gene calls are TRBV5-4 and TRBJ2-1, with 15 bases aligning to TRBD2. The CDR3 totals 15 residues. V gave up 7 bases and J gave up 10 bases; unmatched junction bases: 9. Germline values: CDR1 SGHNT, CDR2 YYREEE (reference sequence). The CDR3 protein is CASYTGLAGGQEQFF. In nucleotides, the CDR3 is TGTGCCAGCTATACTGGACTAGCGGGGGGGCAAGAGCAGTTCTTC. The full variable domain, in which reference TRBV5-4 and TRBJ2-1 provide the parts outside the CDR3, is ETGVTQSPTHLIKTRGQQVTLRCSSQSGHNTVSWYQQALGQGPQFIFQYYREEENGRGNFPPRFSGLQFPNYSSELNVNALELDDSALYLCASYTGLAGGQEQFFGPGTRLTVL.

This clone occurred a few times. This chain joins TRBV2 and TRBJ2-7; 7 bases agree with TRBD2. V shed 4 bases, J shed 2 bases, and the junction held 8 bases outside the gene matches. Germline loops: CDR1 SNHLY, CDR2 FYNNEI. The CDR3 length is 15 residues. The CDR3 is CASSAAGDITYEQYF. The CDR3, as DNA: TGTGCCAGCAGTGCGGCGGGGGATATTACCTACGAGCAGTACTTC.

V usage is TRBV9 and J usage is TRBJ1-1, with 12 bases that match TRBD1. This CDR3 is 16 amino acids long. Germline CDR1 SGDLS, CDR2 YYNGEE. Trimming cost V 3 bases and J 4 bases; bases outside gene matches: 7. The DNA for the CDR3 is TGTGCCAGCAGCGCAGGGACAGGGGGCTCGGGCACTGAAGCTTTCTTT. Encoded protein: CASSAGTGGSGTEAFF. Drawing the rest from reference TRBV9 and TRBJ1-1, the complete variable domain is DSGVTQTPKHLITATGQRVTLRCSPRSGDLSVYWYQQSLDQGLQFLIQYYNGEERAKGNILERFSAQQFPDLHSELNLSSLELGDSALYFCASSAGTGGSGTEAFFGQGTRLTVV.

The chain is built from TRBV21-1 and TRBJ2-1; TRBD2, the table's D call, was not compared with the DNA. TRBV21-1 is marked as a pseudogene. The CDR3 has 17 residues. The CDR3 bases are TGTGCCAGCACCCTCCCCGGACTAGCGGGCTCCTACAATGAGCAGTTCTTC. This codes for CASTLPGLAGSYNEQFF.

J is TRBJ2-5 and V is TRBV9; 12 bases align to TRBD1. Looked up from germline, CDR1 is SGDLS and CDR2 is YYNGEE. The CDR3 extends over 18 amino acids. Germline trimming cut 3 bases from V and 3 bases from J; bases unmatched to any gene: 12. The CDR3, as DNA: TGTGCCAGCAGCGCCCAAGAGGCGGGACAGGGGGCGAAAGAGACCCAGTACTTC. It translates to CASSAQEAGQGAKETQYF.

The CDR3: CASSSKQGSSYEQYF. The CDR3 DNA reads TGCGCCAGCAGCTCTAAACAGGGTTCCTCCTACGAGCAGTACTTC. V and J are TRBV5-1 and TRBJ2-7; perhaps TRBD1 as D (6 bases). There are 15 residues in the CDR3. The ends were cut back, 3 bases at V and 0 bases at J, with 13 bases in the middle. In germline, CDR1 is SGHRS, CDR2 YFSETQ.

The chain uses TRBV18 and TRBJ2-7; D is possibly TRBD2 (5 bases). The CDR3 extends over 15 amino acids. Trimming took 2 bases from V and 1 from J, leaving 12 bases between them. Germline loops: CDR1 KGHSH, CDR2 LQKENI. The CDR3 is CASSPGAEGSYEQYF. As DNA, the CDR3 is TGTGCCAGCTCACCAGGAGCCGAGGGATCCTACGAGCAGTACTTC.

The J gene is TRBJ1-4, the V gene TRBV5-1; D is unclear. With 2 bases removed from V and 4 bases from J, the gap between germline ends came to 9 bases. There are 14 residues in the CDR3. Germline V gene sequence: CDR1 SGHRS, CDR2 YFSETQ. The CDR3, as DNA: TGCGCCAGCAGCTTAGGAGCGGGTAATGAAAAACTGTTTTTT. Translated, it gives CASSLGAGNEKLFF. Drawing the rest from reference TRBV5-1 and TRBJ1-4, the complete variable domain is KAGVTQTPRYLIKTRGQQVTLSCSPISGHRSVSWYQQTPGQGLQFLFEYFSETQRNKGNFPGRFSGRQFSNSRSEMNVSTLELGDSALYLCASSLGAGNEKLFFGSGTQLSVL.

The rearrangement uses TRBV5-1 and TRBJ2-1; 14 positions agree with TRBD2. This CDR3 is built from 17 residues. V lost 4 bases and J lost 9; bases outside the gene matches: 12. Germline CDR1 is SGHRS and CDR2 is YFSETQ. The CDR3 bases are TGCGCCAGCAGCGCGCTCGCGAAGACTAGCGGGGGGGGTGAGCAGTTCTTC. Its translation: CASSALAKTSGGGEQFF.

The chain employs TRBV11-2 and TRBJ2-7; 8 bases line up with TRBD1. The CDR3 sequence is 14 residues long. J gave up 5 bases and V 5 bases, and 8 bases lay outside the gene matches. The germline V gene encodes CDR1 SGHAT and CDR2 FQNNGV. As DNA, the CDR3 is TGTGCCAGCAGCGAGTGGACAGGGCCAAACGAGCAGTACTTC. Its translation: CASSEWTGPNEQYF.

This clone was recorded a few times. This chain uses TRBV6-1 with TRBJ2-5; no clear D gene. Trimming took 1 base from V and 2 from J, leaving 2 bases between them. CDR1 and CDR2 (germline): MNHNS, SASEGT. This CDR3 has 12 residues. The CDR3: CASSEVQETQYF. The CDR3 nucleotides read TGTGCCAGCAGTGAAGTACAAGAGACCCAGTACTTC.